At least ten counts were recorded for the clone carrying this T cell receptor beta chain. Antigen unknown. Compared with germline, one end of the junction differs, possibly owing to a read error. The sample is drawn from a study of CD8 T cells in ankylosing spondylitis. The length of the CDR3 is 14 residues. TCRdb called the 5' RACE reads again in MiXCR, with one record for every CDR3 protein. This table has 250,000 or so distinct CDR3 sequences, over 9.5% appearing once. General study results and limits: Some of these motif variants have turned up before, in reports on reactive arthritis synovial fluid and blood. CD8+ by phenotype, disease-linked clones were relatively rare in peripheral blood. Within ankylosing spondylitis blood, a TCR beta motif made up of seven or eight highly homologous variants appeared to be characteristic. Disease-associated clones were reportedly significantly overrepresented in matched ankylosing spondylitis synovial fluid.

The gene calls are TRBV12-3 or TRBV12-4 and TRBJ2-3; 9 bases line up with TRBD2. The clonotype was recovered from a male donor with ankylosing spondylitis or in good health (not recorded which). Input material: blood, either unsorted or a sorted T cell fraction (not recorded which). CDR3: CASSLAGITDTQYF. The CDR3 DNA reads as TGTGCCAGCAGTCTAGCGGGAATAACAGATACGCAGTATTTT.